The entry that follows covers one T cell receptor (beta chain) sequence. The target antigen is unknown. From germline, CDR1 is SGHDT and CDR2 YYEEEE. V lost 0 bases and J 4 bases, leaving 8 bases between the germline ends. CDR3 length: 15 residues. Sequenced by immunoSEQ multiplex PCR; TCRdb stores in-frame clones only, minus some. The table lists about 140,000 clones, roughly 90% of them singletons. The sample belongs to a study of T cell responses to AZD1222 COVID-19 vaccine. Findings and limits, study-wide: Every sample of the repertoires postdated the peak T cell response. White British people made up most donors, females outnumbered males, and clonal diversity was possibly underestimated. Elevations in Spike-specific TCR breadth and depth followed administration of two AZD1222 doses.

The origin of this receptor is an adult in good health. The material was peripheral blood, obtained on day 0 of AZD1222 vaccination. The chain links TRBV5-6 to TRBJ1-6; D not certain. CDR3 region: CASSLEGSYNSPLHF. The CDR3 coding sequence is TGTGCCAGCAGCTTGGAGGGCTCTTATAATTCACCCCTCCACTTT.